What follows describes a single T cell receptor (beta chain). The data were taken from a study of blood T cell repertoires in COVID-19. Across the whole study: The United States, Italy and Spain provided the acute and convalescent COVID-19 samples. Sample material is recorded as cDNA or gDNA derived from T cells, B-cell-depleted T cells, or PBMCs.

In the original workflow: Amplification with reference gene primers provided the estimates of nucleated cell counts. Assay used: immunoSEQ multiplex PCR; TCRdb lists only in-frame clones, some missing. V and J calls and clone size are copied from that table; D and trimming were computed from the DNA. The sample holds 60,000 to 70,000 clones, around 86% seen once. This CDR3 spans 16 amino acids. V shed 2 bases, J shed 8 bases, and the junction held 6 bases outside the gene matches. Germline values: CDR1 LNHNV, CDR2 YYDKDF (reference sequence). The source is a man in his forties with COVID-19, enrolled during active disease. This rearrangement joins TRBV15 to TRBJ1-6; 10 bases line up with TRBD1. The sequencing input was peripheral blood. CDR3 nucleotide sequence: TGTGCCACCAGCAGAACTACGGACAGGGGGGATTCACCCCTCCACTTT. Translated: CATSRTTDRGDSPLHF.